Detailed here is one TCR beta chain. The antigen remains unidentified. The data are from a study of T cells expressing NK-cell markers. In the study overall: Sorted CD3+CD56+NKG2C+, CD3+CD56+NKG2C- and CD3+CD56-NKG2C+ T cells supplied TCR beta repertoires. Points from the study as a whole: The study did not resolve the HCMV specificity of expanded NKG2C+ T cell clones. There were a handful of donors in whom these clonotypes also led the CD3+CD56-NKG2C+ fraction.

Synthesis of TCR beta cDNA relied on 5'RACE template switching carrying UMIs. TCRdb re-called the 5' RACE reads; one entry per CDR3 protein, DNA not given. Its listing shows fewer than 400,000 distinct CDR3 sequences. This CDR3 comprises 13 residues. From germline, CDR1 is SEHNR and CDR2 FQNEAQ (reference sequence). The V gene is TRBV7-9, the J gene TRBJ2-7; the TCRdb call, TRBD2, lacks DNA for checking. Sequencing was carried out using blood T cells: a sorted CD56 or NKG2C T cell subset, CD4+ or CD8+ T cells, or bulk PBMC T cells (not recorded which). This clonotype was sampled from a woman aged 45-59 years in good health. The chain's CDR3 is CASSLGLAGEQYF.